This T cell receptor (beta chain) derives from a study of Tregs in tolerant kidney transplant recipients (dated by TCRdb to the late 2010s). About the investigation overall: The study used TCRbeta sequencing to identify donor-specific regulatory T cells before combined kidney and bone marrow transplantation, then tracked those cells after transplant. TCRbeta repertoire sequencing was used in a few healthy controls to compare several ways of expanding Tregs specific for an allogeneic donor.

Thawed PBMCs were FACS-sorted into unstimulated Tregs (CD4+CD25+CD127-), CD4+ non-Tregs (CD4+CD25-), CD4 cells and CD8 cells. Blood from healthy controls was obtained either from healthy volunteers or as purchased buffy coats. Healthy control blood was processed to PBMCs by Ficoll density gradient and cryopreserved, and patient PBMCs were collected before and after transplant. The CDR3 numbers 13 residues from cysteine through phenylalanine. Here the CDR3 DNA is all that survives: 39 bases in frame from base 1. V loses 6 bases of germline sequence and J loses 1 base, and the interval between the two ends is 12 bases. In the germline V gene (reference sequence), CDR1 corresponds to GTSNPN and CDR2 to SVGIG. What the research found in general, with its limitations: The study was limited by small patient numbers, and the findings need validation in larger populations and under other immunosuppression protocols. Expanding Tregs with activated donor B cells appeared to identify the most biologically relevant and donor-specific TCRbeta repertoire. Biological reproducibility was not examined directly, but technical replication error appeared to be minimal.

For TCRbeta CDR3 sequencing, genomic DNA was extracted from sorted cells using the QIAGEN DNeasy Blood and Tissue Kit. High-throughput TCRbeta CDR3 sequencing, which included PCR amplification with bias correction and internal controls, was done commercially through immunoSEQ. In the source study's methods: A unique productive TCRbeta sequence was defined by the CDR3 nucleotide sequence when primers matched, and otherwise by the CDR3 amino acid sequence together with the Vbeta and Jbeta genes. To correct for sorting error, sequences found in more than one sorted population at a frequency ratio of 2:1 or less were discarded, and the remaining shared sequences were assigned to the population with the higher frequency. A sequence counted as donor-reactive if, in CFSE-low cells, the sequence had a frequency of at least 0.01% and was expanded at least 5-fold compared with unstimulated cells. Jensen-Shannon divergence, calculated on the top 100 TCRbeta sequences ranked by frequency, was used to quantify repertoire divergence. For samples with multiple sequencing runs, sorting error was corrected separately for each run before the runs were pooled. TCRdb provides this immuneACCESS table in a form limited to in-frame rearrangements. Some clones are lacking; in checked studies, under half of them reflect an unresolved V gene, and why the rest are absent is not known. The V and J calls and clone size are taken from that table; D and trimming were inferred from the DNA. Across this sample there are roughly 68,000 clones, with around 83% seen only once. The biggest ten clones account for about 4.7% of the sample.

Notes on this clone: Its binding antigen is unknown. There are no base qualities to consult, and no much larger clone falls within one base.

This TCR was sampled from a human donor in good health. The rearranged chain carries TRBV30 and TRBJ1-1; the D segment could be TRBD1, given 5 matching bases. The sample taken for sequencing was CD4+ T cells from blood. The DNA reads TGTGCCTGTGACAGCGTTTGGAACACTGAAGCTTTCTTT. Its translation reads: CACDSVWNTEAFF.